These 17 T cell receptor beta chains originate from one sample sequenced in a study of cytomegalovirus exposure and HLA in healthy donors. Primers included in the PCR were 60 Vbeta and 13 Jbeta primers. The method was immunoSEQ multiplex PCR; TCRdb's version includes in-frame clones alone and lacks a portion of them. Counted here are about 160,000 clones, about 80% occurring once; the ten biggest clones make up about 1.3%. The sample comprised PBMCs. These receptors were obtained from a woman between 45 and 65 years old in good health and CMV-seronegative.

The chain recombines TRBV28 with TRBJ1-5; a weak D match, TRBD1 (5 bases). The CDR3 contains 16 residues. Germline CDR1 and CDR2: MDHEN and SYDVKM. The V end was cut by 7 bases, the J end by 2 bases, with 18 bases between. The DNA of the CDR3 is TGTGCCAGCATCTATCGGGGCCCGGGGGGCAATCAGCCCCAGCATTTT. Its translation: CASIYRGPGGNQPQHF. The whole variable domain, remainder taken from reference TRBV28 and TRBJ1-5, is DVKVTQSSRYLVKRTGEKVFLECVQDMDHENMFWYRQDPGLGLRLIYFSYDVKMKEKGDIPEGYSVSREKKERFSLILESASTNQTSMYLCASIYRGPGGNQPQHFGDGTRLSIL.

This rearrangement joins TRBV19 to TRBJ2-3, with 8 nucleotides matching TRBD2. Germline lookup yields CDR1 LNHDA and CDR2 SQIVND (reference sequence). This CDR3 is built from 15 residues. V lost 2 bases, J lost 4 bases, and 5 bases stayed unmatched. CDR3 sequence reads: CASSIQGLVADTQYF. CDR3 in DNA: TGTGCCAGTAGTATACAGGGACTAGTGGCAGATACGCAGTATTTT.

This clone was seen only once. The chain carries TRBV7-9 and TRBJ1-2; no clear D. There are 13 residues in the CDR3. The germline V gene has CDR1 SEHNR and CDR2 FQNEAQ (reference sequence). V dropped 5 bases and J dropped 6 bases, with 13 bases sitting between them. CDR3 sequence reads: CASSPQQSHGYTF. CDR3 coding DNA: TGTGCCAGCAGCCCTCAACAGTCTCATGGCTACACCTTC. Looking up the rest from reference TRBV7-9 and TRBJ1-2 gives the full variable domain: DTGVSQNPRHKITKRGQNVTFRCDPISEHNRLYWYRQTLGQGPEFLTYFQNEAQLEKSRLLSDRFSAERPKGSFSTLEIQRTEQGDSAMYLCASSPQQSHGYTFGSGTRLTVV.

The gene calls are TRBV19 and TRBJ1-5, with 10 bases fitting TRBD1. Unmatched junction bases numbered 9, after V lost 6 bases and J lost 4 bases. Germline CDR1 LNHDA, CDR2 SQIVND (reference sequence). The CDR3 spans 16 residues. DNA for the CDR3: TGTGCCAGTAGAAACGACCGGGACAGGGGTAATCAGCCCCAGCATTTT. The encoded protein is CASRNDRDRGNQPQHF.

The chain couples TRBV7-9 to TRBJ2-2, with TRBD2 matching 14 bases. J lost 6 bases, V lost 7 bases, and 7 bases had no gene match. CDR3 size: 16 residues. CDR1 is SEHNR and CDR2 is FQNEAQ in the germline V gene (reference sequence). The CDR3 nucleotides read TGTGCCAGCATCAATCCGGGACTAGCGGGAGCCGGGGAGCTGTTTTTT. Translated: CASINPGLAGAGELFF.

This rearrangement joins TRBV5-1 to TRBJ2-7; 8 bases align to TRBD1. The trim removed 5 bases at V and 5 bases at J, leaving 9 bases unmatched. The CDR3 covers 14 residues. The germline V gene encodes CDR1 SGHRS and CDR2 YFSETQ. The CDR3 is CASSPSGGYNEQYF. DNA for the CDR3: TGCGCCAGCAGTCCATCAGGGGGCTACAACGAGCAGTACTTC.

The rearrangement uses TRBV7-2 and TRBJ2-1; perhaps TRBD1 as D (5 bases). Germline V CDR1 and CDR2: SGHTA, FQGNSA. This CDR3 contains 17 residues. V was cut by 4 bases and J by 4 bases, with 20 bases left in between. The DNA for the CDR3 is TGTGCCAGCAGCTCAATCGGACGGACACCACCATACAATGAGCAGTTCTTC. Protein sequence: CASSSIGRTPPYNEQFF.

This chain connects TRBV7-2 to TRBJ1-3; 7 bases are shared with TRBD1. This CDR3 is 15 amino acids long. The germline V gene encodes CDR1 SGHTA and CDR2 FQGNSA. The ends lost 4 bases at V and 2 bases at J; junction bases unmatched: 5. Here the CDR3 reads CASSSTGVPGNTIYF. The CDR3 DNA sequence: TGTGCCAGCAGCTCAACAGGGGTACCTGGAAACACCATATATTTT.

V and J are TRBV19 and TRBJ2-2, with 7 bases lining up with TRBD1. V trimming: 3 bases; J trimming: 5 bases; junction bases outside the gene matches: 3. Germline V gene lookup returns CDR1 LNHDA and CDR2 SQIVND (reference sequence). This CDR3 contains 14 residues. The CDR3 coding sequence is TGTGCCAGTAGTATTGAGGGGGCGACCGGGGAGCTGTTTTTT. This codes for CASSIEGATGELFF.

The chain couples TRBV13 to TRBJ1-1, with no clear D. This CDR3 region has 15 residues. V was clipped by 2 bases and J by 6 bases, with 16 bases between them. In germline, CDR1 is PRHDT, CDR2 FYEKMQ (reference sequence). The CDR3 protein is CASSLHTGLGAEAFF. The CDR3 DNA reads TGTGCCAGCAGCTTACACACCGGACTGGGCGCTGAAGCTTTCTTT.

This clone was counted between two and nine times. The chain joins TRBV6-4 to TRBJ1-1, with a possible D match to TRBD1 (6 bases). The V end was cut by 6 bases, the J end by 6 bases, with 17 bases between. Germline V gives CDR1 MRHNA, CDR2 SNTAGT. This CDR3 has 14 amino acids. Here the CDR3 reads CASRPQGGGAEAFF. The CDR3 DNA reads as TGTGCCAGCAGGCCACAGGGCGGCGGCGCTGAAGCTTTCTTT.

The chain links TRBV10-1 to TRBJ2-7, with 8 bases that match TRBD1. In germline, CDR1 is WNHNN, CDR2 SYGVQD (reference sequence). The CDR3 covers 13 residues. With 3 bases clipped from V and 6 bases from J, the junction kept 4 bases outside the gene matches. CDR3 protein: CASSDSRGREQYF. Here the CDR3 DNA reads TGCGCCAGCAGTGATAGCAGGGGGCGCGAGCAGTACTTC.

The chain uses TRBV7-2 and TRBJ2-7; TRBD2 agrees at 12 bases. V lost 9 bases, J lost 2 bases, and 5 bases stayed unmatched. This CDR3 has 14 amino acids. Germline CDR1 is SGHTA and CDR2 is FQGNSA. The CDR3 DNA follows: TGTGCCAGTACTAGCGGGGGGCTGACCTACGAGCAGTACTTC. It specifies CASTSGGLTYEQYF.

The V gene is TRBV9, the J gene TRBJ2-3; 9 positions match TRBD2. Germline loops: CDR1 SGDLS, CDR2 YYNGEE. The ends lost 4 bases at V and 2 bases at J; junction bases unmatched: 8. This CDR3 has 16 residues. Here the CDR3 DNA reads TGTGCCAGCAGCTCGGAAGCGGGAGGATACACAGATACGCAGTATTTT. Its protein is CASSSEAGGYTDTQYF.

This clone has just a few counts. The CDR3 bases are TGTGCCAGCAGTGAGGGGACAGGGGGACACTATGGCTACACCTTC. It encodes CASSEGTGGHYGYTF. The V and J genes are TRBV25-1 and TRBJ1-2; 11 positions match TRBD1. This CDR3 region has 15 residues. With V trimmed by 3 bases and J by 3 bases, 3 bases remained unmatched. Germline V gene data show CDR1 as MGHDK and CDR2 as SYGVNS.

The rearrangement links TRBV7-8 to TRBJ1-1; D may be TRBD1 (5 bases). The CDR3 sequence is 15 residues long. V was clipped by 7 bases and J by 5 bases, with 20 bases between them. CDR1 SGHVS and CDR2 FQNEAQ come from the germline V gene. CDR3 amino acids: CASTIRGGVGTEAFF. For the CDR3, the DNA is TGTGCCAGCACCATTAGGGGCGGGGTAGGGACTGAAGCTTTCTTT. Looking up the rest from reference TRBV7-8 and TRBJ1-1 gives the full variable domain: GAGVSQSPRYKVAKRGQDVALRCDPISGHVSLFWYQQALGQGPEFLTYFQNEAQLDKSGLPSDRFFAERPEGSVSTLKIQRTQQEDSAVYLCASTIRGGVGTEAFFGQGTRLTVV.

The chain carries TRBV11-2 and TRBJ2-1, with 12 bases fitting TRBD2. The J segment lost 9 bases and the V segment lost 0 bases, leaving 6 bases of the junction unmatched. The CDR3 is made up of 16 amino acids. Germline V lookup: CDR1 SGHAT, CDR2 FQNNGV. CDR3 sequence: CASSLERLAGGAEQFF. CDR3 sequence (DNA): TGTGCCAGCAGCTTAGAACGGCTAGCGGGGGGGGCTGAGCAGTTCTTC.